This T cell receptor beta chain was profiled in a study of blood T cell repertoires in COVID-19. Only one count was recorded for this clone. V lost 3 bases, J lost 11 bases, and 23 bases lay in between. Germline values: CDR1 SGDLS, CDR2 YYNGEE. The CDR3 is made up of 15 amino acids. Libraries were prepared by immunoSEQ multiplex PCR; TCRdb keeps only in-frame clonotypes and omits some of them. This sample yields more than 95,000 clones, of which 90% to 95% are seen a single time; about 6.3% belongs to the top ten. Sequencing was carried out using peripheral blood. The rearrangement uses TRBV9 and TRBJ1-1, with D perhaps matching TRBD1 (5 bases). The sequence came from a human donor in a cohort sampled during active COVID-19. In DNA form, the CDR3 reads TGTGCCAGCAGCGCCTCAAGTACCCCTATGGGGGGGGCTTTCTTT. It yields the protein CASSASSTPMGGAFF.